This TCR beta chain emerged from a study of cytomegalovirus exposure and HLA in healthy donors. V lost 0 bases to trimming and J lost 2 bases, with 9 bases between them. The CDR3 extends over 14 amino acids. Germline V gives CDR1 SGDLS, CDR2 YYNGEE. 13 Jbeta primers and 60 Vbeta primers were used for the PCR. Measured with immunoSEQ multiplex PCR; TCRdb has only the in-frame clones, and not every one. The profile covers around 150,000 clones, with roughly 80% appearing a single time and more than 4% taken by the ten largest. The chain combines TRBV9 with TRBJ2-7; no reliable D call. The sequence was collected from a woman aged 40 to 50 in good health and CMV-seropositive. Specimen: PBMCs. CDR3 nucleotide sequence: TGTGCCAGCAGCGTAGGTGTGGCAGCCTACGAGCAGTACTTC. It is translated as CASSVGVAAYEQYF.